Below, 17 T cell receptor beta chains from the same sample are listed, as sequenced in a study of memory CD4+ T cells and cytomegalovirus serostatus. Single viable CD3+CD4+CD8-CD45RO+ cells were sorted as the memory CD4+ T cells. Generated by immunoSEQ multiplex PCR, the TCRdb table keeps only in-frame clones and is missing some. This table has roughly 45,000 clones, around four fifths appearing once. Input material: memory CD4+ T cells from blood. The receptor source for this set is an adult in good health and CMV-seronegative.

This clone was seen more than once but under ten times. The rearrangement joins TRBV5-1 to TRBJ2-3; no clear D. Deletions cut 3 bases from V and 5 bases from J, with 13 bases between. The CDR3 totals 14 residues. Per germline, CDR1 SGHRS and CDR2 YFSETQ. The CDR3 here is CASSSTSAGDTQYF. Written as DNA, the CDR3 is TGCGCCAGCAGCTCCACCTCAGCCGGAGATACGCAGTATTTT.

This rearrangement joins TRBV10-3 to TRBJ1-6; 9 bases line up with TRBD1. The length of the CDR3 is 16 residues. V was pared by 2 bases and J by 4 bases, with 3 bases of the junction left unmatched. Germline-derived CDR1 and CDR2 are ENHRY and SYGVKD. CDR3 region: CAISEGTGTYNSPLHF. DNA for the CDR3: TGTGCCATCAGTGAGGGGACAGGGACATATAATTCACCCCTCCACTTT.

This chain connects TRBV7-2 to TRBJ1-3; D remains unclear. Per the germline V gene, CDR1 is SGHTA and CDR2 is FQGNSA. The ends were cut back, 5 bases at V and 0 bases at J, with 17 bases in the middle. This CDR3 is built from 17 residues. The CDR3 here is CASSPILSWGSGNTIYF. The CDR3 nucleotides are TGTGCCAGCAGCCCGATCTTATCCTGGGGCTCTGGAAACACCATATATTTT. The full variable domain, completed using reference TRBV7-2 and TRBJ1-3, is GAGVSQSPSNKVTEKGKDVELRCDPISGHTALYWYRQSLGQGLEFLIYFQGNSAPDKSGLPSDRFSAERTGGSVSTLTIQRTQQEDSAVYLCASSPILSWGSGNTIYFGEGSWLTVV.

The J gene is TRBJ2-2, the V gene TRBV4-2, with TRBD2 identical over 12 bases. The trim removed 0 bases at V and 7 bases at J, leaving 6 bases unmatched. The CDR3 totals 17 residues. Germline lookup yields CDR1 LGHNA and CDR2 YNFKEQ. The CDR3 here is CASSQELAGGFLGELFF. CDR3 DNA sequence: TGTGCCAGCAGCCAAGAGCTAGCGGGGGGGTTTCTCGGGGAGCTGTTTTTT.

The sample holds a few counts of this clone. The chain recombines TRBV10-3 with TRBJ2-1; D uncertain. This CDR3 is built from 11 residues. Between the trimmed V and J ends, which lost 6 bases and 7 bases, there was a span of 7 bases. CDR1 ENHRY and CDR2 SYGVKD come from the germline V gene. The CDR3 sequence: CAISAANEQFF. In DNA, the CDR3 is TGTGCCATCAGCGCAGCTAATGAGCAGTTCTTC.

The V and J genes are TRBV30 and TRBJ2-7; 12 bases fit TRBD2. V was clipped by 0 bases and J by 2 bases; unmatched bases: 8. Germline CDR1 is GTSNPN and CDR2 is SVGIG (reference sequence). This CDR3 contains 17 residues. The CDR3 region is CAWSVWSSGRGAYEQYF. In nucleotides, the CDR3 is TGTGCCTGGAGTGTATGGTCTAGCGGGAGGGGAGCCTACGAGCAGTACTTC. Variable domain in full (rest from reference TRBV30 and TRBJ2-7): SQTIHQWPATLVQPVGSPLSLECTVEGTSNPNLYWYRQAAGRGLQLLFYSVGIGQISSEVPQNLSASRPQDRQFILSSKKLLLSDSGFYLCAWSVWSSGRGAYEQYFGPGTRLTVT.

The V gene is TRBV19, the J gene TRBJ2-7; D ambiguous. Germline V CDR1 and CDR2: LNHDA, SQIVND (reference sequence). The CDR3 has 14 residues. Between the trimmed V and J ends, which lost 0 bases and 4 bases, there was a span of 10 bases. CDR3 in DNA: TGTGCCAGTAGTATAGATCAGGCTGGATACGAGCAGTACTTC. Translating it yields CASSIDQAGYEQYF.

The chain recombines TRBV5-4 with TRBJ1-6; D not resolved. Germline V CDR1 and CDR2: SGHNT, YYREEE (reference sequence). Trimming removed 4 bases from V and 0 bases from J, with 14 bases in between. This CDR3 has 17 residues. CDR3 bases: TGTGCCAGCAGCCCGGACTTAACAAGCTCCTATAATTCACCCCTCCACTTT. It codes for CASSPDLTSSYNSPLHF.

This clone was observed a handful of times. Here the CDR3 DNA reads TGTGCCAGCAGCTTACGGCCAGGGGGGACCATGAACACTGAAGCTTTCTTT. Translation gives CASSLRPGGTMNTEAFF. The J gene is TRBJ1-1, the V gene TRBV11-2; 7 nucleotides line up with TRBD1. V lost 2 bases to trimming and J lost 0 bases; unmatched junction nucleotides: 9. The CDR3 spans 17 residues. Germline V gives CDR1 SGHAT, CDR2 FQNNGV.

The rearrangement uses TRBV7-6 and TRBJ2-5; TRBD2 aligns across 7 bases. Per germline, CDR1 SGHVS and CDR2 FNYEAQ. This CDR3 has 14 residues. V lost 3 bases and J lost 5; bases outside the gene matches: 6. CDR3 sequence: CASSFAGVLETQYF. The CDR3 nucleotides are TGTGCCAGCAGCTTCGCGGGAGTCTTGGAGACCCAGTACTTC.

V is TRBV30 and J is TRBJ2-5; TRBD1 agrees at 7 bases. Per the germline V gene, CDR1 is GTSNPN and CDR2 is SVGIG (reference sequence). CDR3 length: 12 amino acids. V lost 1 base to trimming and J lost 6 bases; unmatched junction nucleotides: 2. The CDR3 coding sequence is TGTGCCTGGAGTGGACAGGGAAAGACCCAGTACTTC. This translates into CAWSGQGKTQYF.

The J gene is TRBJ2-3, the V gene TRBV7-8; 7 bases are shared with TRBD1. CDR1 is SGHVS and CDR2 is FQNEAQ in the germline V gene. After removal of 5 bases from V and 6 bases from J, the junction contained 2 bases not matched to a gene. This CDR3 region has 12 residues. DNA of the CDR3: TGTGCCAGCAGCGTACAGGGGGATACGCAGTATTTT. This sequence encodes CASSVQGDTQYF.

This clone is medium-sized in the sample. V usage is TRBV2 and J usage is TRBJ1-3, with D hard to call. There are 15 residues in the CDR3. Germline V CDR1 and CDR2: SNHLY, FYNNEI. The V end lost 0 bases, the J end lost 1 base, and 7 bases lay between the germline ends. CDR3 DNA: TGTGCCAGCAGTGAAGCGATGGGATCTGGAAACACCATATATTTT. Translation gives CASSEAMGSGNTIYF.

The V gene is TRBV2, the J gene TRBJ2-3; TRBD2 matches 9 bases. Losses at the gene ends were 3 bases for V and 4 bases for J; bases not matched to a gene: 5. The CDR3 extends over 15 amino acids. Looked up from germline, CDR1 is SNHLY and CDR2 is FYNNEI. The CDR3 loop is CASSDRRGGSDTQYF. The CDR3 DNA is TGTGCCAGCAGTGATAGGCGGGGGGGCTCAGATACGCAGTATTTT.

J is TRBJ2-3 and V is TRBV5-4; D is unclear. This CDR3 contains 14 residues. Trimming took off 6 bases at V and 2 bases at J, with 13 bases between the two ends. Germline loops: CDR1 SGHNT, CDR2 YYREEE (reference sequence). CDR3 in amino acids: CASTMGGYTDTQYF. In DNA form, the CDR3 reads TGTGCCAGCACGATGGGCGGATACACAGATACGCAGTATTTT.

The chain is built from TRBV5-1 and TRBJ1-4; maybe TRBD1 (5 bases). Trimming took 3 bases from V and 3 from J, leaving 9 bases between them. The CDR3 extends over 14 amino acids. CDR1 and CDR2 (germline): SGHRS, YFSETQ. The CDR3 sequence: CASSSGSSNEKLFF. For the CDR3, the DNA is TGCGCCAGCAGCTCAGGGTCATCTAATGAAAAACTGTTTTTT.

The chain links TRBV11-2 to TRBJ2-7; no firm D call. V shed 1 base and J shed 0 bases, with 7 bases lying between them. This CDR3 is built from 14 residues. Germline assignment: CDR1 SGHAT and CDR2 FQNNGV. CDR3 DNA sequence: TGTGCCAGCAGCTTAGGTCCTAGCTCCTACGAGCAGTACTTC. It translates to CASSLGPSSYEQYF.